Below, one TCR beta chain is given with its context. Its antigen is currently unknown. The source of the sample is a study of cytomegalovirus exposure and HLA in healthy donors. Study-wide results and caveats: In vitro confirmation showed three CMV-associated chains to be CMV antigen specific.

Trimming removed 5 bases from V and 1 base from J, with 11 bases in between. The CDR3 has 15 amino acids. CDR1 is ENHRY and CDR2 is SYGVKD in the germline V gene. PCR amplification relied on 60 Vbeta primers (plus 13 Jbeta primers). TCRdb's copy holds only in-frame clones and misses some; the assay was immunoSEQ multiplex PCR. The sample has more than 140,000 clones, and its top ten clones hold about 2.3%. The receptor's source is a woman between 18 and 29 years old in good health and CMV-seronegative. The specimen was PBMCs. This chain joins TRBV10-3 and TRBJ2-2; the D gene is possibly TRBD1 (6 bases). CDR3 nucleotides: TGTGCCATCAGTACCGGGACAATGAACACCGGGGAGCTGTTTTTT. Encoded protein: CAISTGTMNTGELFF.